These 20 T cell receptor beta chains were sequenced from one sample in a study of control samples from healthy donors and cancer patients. Assay: immunoSEQ multiplex PCR; the TCRdb copy retains only in-frame clones and omits some. The repertoire holds 100,000 to 150,000 clones, with around 93% as singletons. The sequencing sample was made of blood. The receptors here all came from a woman aged 45-60 years in good health.

This chain connects TRBV30 to TRBJ1-6, with D perhaps matching TRBD1 (6 bases). CDR3 length equals 16 residues. Germline V CDR1 and CDR2: GTSNPN, SVGIG (reference sequence). Trimming pared 3 bases from V and 6 bases from J, leaving 18 bases between. CDR3: CAWRLPGVGLNSPLHF. In nucleotides, the CDR3 is TGTGCCTGGAGACTACCAGGGGTTGGCCTTAATTCACCCCTCCACTTT. Using reference TRBV30 and TRBJ1-6 for the parts outside the CDR3, the full variable domain is SQTIHQWPATLVQPVGSPLSLECTVEGTSNPNLYWYRQAAGRGLQLLFYSVGIGQISSEVPQNLSASRPQDRQFILSSKKLLLSDSGFYLCAWRLPGVGLNSPLHFGNGTRLTVT.

The V gene is TRBV27, the J gene TRBJ1-5; no reliable D call. Trimming removed 5 bases from V and 0 bases from J, with 5 bases in between. The germline CDR1 and CDR2 sequences are MNHEY and SMNVEV (reference sequence). This CDR3 region has 13 residues. The CDR3 nucleotides are TGTGCCAGCAGTCATTATAGCAATCAGCCCCAGCATTTT. This codes for CASSHYSNQPQHF.

V and J are TRBV9 and TRBJ2-1, with TRBD1 matching over 7 bases. Germline V gives CDR1 SGDLS, CDR2 YYNGEE. This CDR3 spans 17 amino acids. The V and J ends lost 0 bases and 0 bases, in that order; junction bases with no gene match: 6. For the CDR3, the DNA is TGTGCCAGCAGCGTAGGTACAGGGGCGGTCTCCTACAATGAGCAGTTCTTC. Translation: CASSVGTGAVSYNEQFF.

The chain joins TRBV5-1 to TRBJ2-1; TRBD1 or TRBD2 may be the D gene (5 bases each). Germline V gene lookup returns CDR1 SGHRS and CDR2 YFSETQ. V shed 5 bases and J shed 0 bases, with 18 bases lying between them. This CDR3 contains 17 residues. The CDR3 loop reads CASRRNGDESSYNEQFF. The CDR3 DNA is TGCGCCAGCAGACGGAACGGGGACGAGAGCTCCTACAATGAGCAGTTCTTC.

The chain couples TRBV19 to TRBJ1-5; D is possibly TRBD1 (5 bases). The CDR3 loop spans 12 amino acids. Deletions cut 5 bases from V and 8 bases from J, with 10 bases between. Per germline, CDR1 LNHDA and CDR2 SQIVND (reference sequence). CDR3 sequence reads: CASSALGEPQHF. The DNA of the CDR3 is TGTGCCAGTAGTGCCCTGGGGGAGCCCCAGCATTTT.

V is TRBV7-9 and J is TRBJ2-2, with D maybe TRBD2 (9 bases). The CDR3 length is 15 residues. The ends were cut back, 11 bases at V and 7 bases at J, with 23 bases in the middle. The germline CDR1 and CDR2 sequences are SEHNR and FQNEAQ (reference sequence). The CDR3 loop reads CAAGGGRARIGELFF. The CDR3 DNA reads TGTGCCGCAGGGGGCGGGAGGGCCCGGATCGGGGAGCTGTTTTTT.

The V and J genes are TRBV19 and TRBJ2-7; D unresolved. Trimming pared 4 bases from V and 5 bases from J, leaving 9 bases between. CDR1 LNHDA and CDR2 SQIVND come from the germline V gene (reference sequence). This CDR3 comprises 12 residues. The CDR3 reads CASSTHSNEQYF. CDR3 DNA: TGTGCCAGTAGTACCCACTCGAACGAGCAGTACTTC.

This sequence joins TRBV30 and TRBJ1-1; weak D call: TRBD1 (5 bases). Looked up from germline, CDR1 is GTSNPN and CDR2 is SVGIG (reference sequence). Between the trimmed V and J ends, which lost 3 bases and 1 base, there was a span of 9 bases. The CDR3 is 13 amino acids. CDR3 sequence (DNA): TGTGCCTGGAGGGACACTACGAACACTGAAGCTTTCTTT. Amino acid sequence: CAWRDTTNTEAFF.

The chain has TRBV5-4 and TRBJ2-6, with D maybe TRBD1 (6 bases). CDR1 and CDR2 from the germline V gene are SGHNT and YYREEE (reference sequence). This CDR3 region has 13 residues. The V end lost 3 bases, the J end lost 10 bases, and 11 bases lay between the germline ends. CDR3 bases: TGTGCCAGCAGCTCCACAGGGCCTAACGTCCTGACTTTC. This gives the protein CASSSTGPNVLTF.

The chain uses TRBV27 and TRBJ2-7; D is undetermined. CDR3 size: 13 residues. Per the germline V gene, CDR1 is MNHEY and CDR2 is SMNVEV (reference sequence). The V end was cut by 5 bases, the J end by 2 bases, with 10 bases between. The CDR3 nucleotides read TGTGCCAGCAGTCTCACAGAAGCCTACGAGCAGTACTTC. The encoded protein is CASSLTEAYEQYF.

The genes are TRBV5-4 and TRBJ2-2; no firm D call. There are 15 residues in the CDR3. V lost 4 bases and J lost 6, with 16 bases in between. Germline CDR1 reads SGHNT; CDR2 reads YYREEE (reference sequence). The CDR3 coding sequence is TGTGCCAGCAGCCTGGAAATGGAGAGGTCCGGGGAGCTGTTTTTT. Translating gives CASSLEMERSGELFF.

The CDR3 DNA reads TGTGCCAGCAGCCAAGGAGGGGTCACGAACTATGGCTACACCTTC. This codes for CASSQGGVTNYGYTF. The genes are TRBV3-1 (or the pseudogene TRBV3-2) and TRBJ1-2; TRBD1 is a possible D gene (5 bases). Per germline, CDR1 LGHDT and CDR2 YNNKEL (reference sequence). This CDR3 has 15 residues. The V end was cut by 1 base, the J end by 2 bases, with 11 bases between.

This chain uses TRBV9 with TRBJ2-5, with D perhaps TRBD1 (6 bases). V was pared by 3 bases and J by 5 bases, with 23 bases between. The germline CDR1 and CDR2 sequences are SGDLS and YYNGEE. This CDR3 has 17 residues. The CDR3 region is CASSERGTPASGETQYF. CDR3 sequence (DNA): TGTGCCAGCAGCGAGAGGGGGACACCTGCTTCGGGGGAGACCCAGTACTTC. Filled out from reference TRBV9 and TRBJ2-5, the complete variable domain reads DSGVTQTPKHLITATGQRVTLRCSPRSGDLSVYWYQQSLDQGLQFLIQYYNGEERAKGNILERFSAQQFPDLHSELNLSSLELGDSALYFCASSERGTPASGETQYFGPGTRLLVL.

The genes are TRBV21-1 and TRBJ2-1; the tabulated D call, TRBD2, remains unverified against the DNA. TRBV21-1 is a recognized pseudogene. This CDR3 is 17 amino acids long. In DNA form, the CDR3 reads TGTGCCAGCAGTCGGTCCGGGACTAGCGGGAGGGACAATGAGCAGTTCTTC. This encodes CASSRSGTSGRDNEQFF.

This CDR3 is CASSSRTGGNEKLFF. The DNA for the CDR3 is TGTGCCAGCAGTTCCCGGACAGGGGGAAATGAAAAACTGTTTTTT. This chain joins TRBV6-6 and TRBJ1-4; 10 bases are shared with TRBD1. This CDR3 region has 15 residues. The junction had 4 bases not matched to a gene; V was cut back by 4 bases and J by 5 bases. CDR1 MNHNY and CDR2 SVGAGI come from the germline V gene (reference sequence).

The V and J genes are TRBV28 and TRBJ1-6, with D perhaps matching TRBD1 (5 bases). In germline, CDR1 is MDHEN, CDR2 SYDVKM. V was trimmed by 5 bases and J by 6 bases, leaving 14 bases between them. The CDR3 covers 15 residues. The CDR3 reads CASSHRQGPNSPLHF. The DNA for the CDR3 is TGTGCCAGCAGTCACCGGCAGGGCCCTAATTCACCCCTCCACTTT.

The chain joins TRBV3-1 (or the pseudogene TRBV3-2) to TRBJ1-1, with D possibly TRBD1 on 5 matching bases. CDR3 length: 15 amino acids. CDR1 is LGHDT, CDR2 YNNKEL, per germline (reference sequence). The V and J ends lost 1 base and 4 bases respectively, with 13 bases between them. CDR3 protein: CASSQGLGRATEAFF. The DNA for the CDR3 is TGTGCCAGCAGCCAAGGGTTAGGCAGGGCCACTGAAGCTTTCTTT.

This chain links TRBV27 with TRBJ1-6, with D hard to call. Per the germline V gene, CDR1 is MNHEY and CDR2 is SMNVEV (reference sequence). This CDR3 is built from 15 residues. V dropped 7 bases and J dropped 2 bases, with 12 bases sitting between them. This CDR3 is CASNKDITYNSPLHF. As DNA, the CDR3 is TGTGCCAGCAACAAAGACATTACCTATAATTCACCCCTCCACTTT.

The CDR3 nucleotides are TGTGCCAGCAGCTTAGGGGGGCGTCTCTCTGGAAACACCATATATTTT. Encoded protein: CASSLGGRLSGNTIYF. This chain uses TRBV13 with TRBJ1-3; possibly TRBD1 for D (5 bases). Trimming took 0 bases from V and 0 from J, leaving 9 bases between them. CDR3 length: 16 amino acids. From germline, CDR1 is PRHDT and CDR2 FYEKMQ (reference sequence).

J is TRBJ1-5 and V is TRBV6-5, with 8 bases matching TRBD1. J gave up 5 bases and V 6 bases, and 3 bases lay outside the gene matches. This CDR3 spans 13 amino acids. The germline CDR1 and CDR2 sequences are MNHEY and SVGAGI. The CDR3 DNA is TGTGCCAGCAGAAAGACAGGGGATCAGCCCCAGCATTTT. As protein: CASRKTGDQPQHF.